The 22 T cell receptor beta chains below all came from one sample that was sequenced in a study of T cell responses to AZD1222 COVID-19 vaccine. Clones were sequenced by immunoSEQ multiplex PCR, and TCRdb holds only the in-frame ones, with some missing. This sample has more than 120,000 clones; 89% occur once, and the top ten carry around 1.5%. The sample here was peripheral blood, taken 28 days after the second AZD1222 dose. The receptors were gathered from an adult who received the AZD1222 COVID-19 vaccine.

This chain connects TRBV4-1 to TRBJ2-1; D is tentatively TRBD1 or TRBD2 (5 bases each). This CDR3 is 15 amino acids long. Germline CDR1 and CDR2: MGHRA and YSYEKL. V was cut by 9 bases and J by 8 bases, with 23 bases left in between. The CDR3 here is CASRSSQPGTDEQFF. CDR3 in DNA: TGCGCCAGTAGATCTAGTCAACCCGGGACGGATGAGCAGTTCTTC.

The chain combines TRBV28 with TRBJ2-2; TRBD2 aligns across 9 bases. The CDR3 extends over 18 amino acids. Germline CDR1 is MDHEN and CDR2 is SYDVKM. V dropped 1 base and J dropped 10; count of bases not matched to a gene: 16. CDR3 in amino acids: CASSLYRLAGKVGLELFF. In DNA, the CDR3 is TGTGCCAGCAGTTTATATAGGCTAGCGGGAAAGGTTGGTCTGGAGCTGTTTTTT.

V and J are TRBV7-9 and TRBJ2-5; tentative D call: TRBD1 (6 bases). CDR1 and CDR2 from the germline V gene are SEHNR and FQNEAQ (reference sequence). V was trimmed by 5 bases and J by 11 bases, leaving 12 bases between them. The CDR3 contains 11 residues. The CDR3 region has the DNA TGTGCCAGCAGCCCCGACAGGTCTCAGTACTTC. Translation gives CASSPDRSQYF.

This chain joins TRBV4-3 and TRBJ2-7; 8 nucleotides match TRBD2. This CDR3 is 15 amino acids long. V was pared by 4 bases and J by 4 bases, with 9 bases of the junction left unmatched. CDR1 and CDR2 from the germline V gene are LGHNA and YSLEER. CDR3 in DNA: TGCGCCAGCAGCCCTGGGACTAGAGGCGGATACGAGCAGTACTTC. Translated: CASSPGTRGGYEQYF.

This clone appeared a single time. The chain carries TRBV28 and TRBJ1-5; D is ambiguous. V dropped 7 bases and J dropped 6 bases, with 10 bases sitting between them. In germline, CDR1 is MDHEN, CDR2 SYDVKM. The CDR3 is 12 residues long. The CDR3 nucleotides read TGTGCCAGCACGGACTCAATTCAGCCCCAGCATTTT. It yields the protein CASTDSIQPQHF.

This chain joins TRBV15 and TRBJ2-7; D remains ambiguous. Germline V gives CDR1 LNHNV, CDR2 YYDKDF (reference sequence). V lost 3 bases and J lost 6, with 3 bases in between. The CDR3 is 10 residues long. The DNA of the CDR3 is TGTGCCACCAGCAGGCGCGAGCAGTACTTC. Translated: CATSRREQYF.

J is TRBJ2-7 and V is TRBV11-2, with D perhaps TRBD1 or TRBD2 (5 bases each). The CDR3 consists of 19 residues. The germline V gene has CDR1 SGHAT and CDR2 FQNNGV. Trimming pared 3 bases from V and 0 bases from J, leaving 24 bases between. The CDR3 DNA sequence: TGTGCCAGCAGCTTTGATTCCTATGCCGGGACGTTGATCTCCTACGAGCAGTACTTC. This codes for CASSFDSYAGTLISYEQYF. Full variable domain (outside the CDR3, taken from reference TRBV11-2 and TRBJ2-7): EAGVAQSPRYKIIEKRQSVAFWCNPISGHATLYWYQQILGQGPKLLIQFQNNGVVDDSQLPKDRFSAERLKGVDSTLKIQPAKLEDSAVYLCASSFDSYAGTLISYEQYFGPGTRLTVT.

V and J are TRBV27 and TRBJ2-2; tentatively, D is TRBD1 or TRBD2 (5 bases each). V was clipped by 7 bases and J by 6 bases, with 18 bases between them. There are 15 residues in the CDR3. Per germline, CDR1 MNHEY and CDR2 SMNVEV (reference sequence). The CDR3 spells CASNPGVGTAGELFF. In DNA form, the CDR3 reads TGTGCCAGCAACCCCGGGGTCGGGACCGCCGGGGAGCTGTTTTTT.

CDR3 residues: CASSPPQGVELQFF. CDR3 DNA sequence: TGTGCCAGCTCACCACCCCAGGGTGTGGAATTGCAGTTCTTC. The V and J genes are TRBV18 and TRBJ2-1; tentatively, D is TRBD1 (5 bases). Germline lookup yields CDR1 KGHSH and CDR2 LQKENI. The CDR3 contains 14 residues. V lost 0 bases and J lost 12, with 15 bases in between.

The chain carries TRBV6-5 and TRBJ1-2, with unresolved D. V gave up 7 bases and J gave up 5 bases, with 17 bases separating them. This CDR3 has 14 amino acids. CDR1 and CDR2 from the germline V gene are MNHEY and SVGAGI. The DNA of the CDR3 is TGTGCCAGCACCCCAAACACCCGGGGTTATGGCTACACCTTC. This gives the protein CASTPNTRGYGYTF.

V is TRBV5-6 and J is TRBJ2-2; D unresolved. Trimming pared 1 base from V and 6 bases from J, leaving 16 bases between. The germline V gene has CDR1 SGHDT and CDR2 YYEEEE. The CDR3 spans 16 residues. The CDR3 protein is CASSLLVGRGAGELFF. Here the CDR3 DNA reads TGTGCCAGCAGCTTGTTAGTAGGGCGAGGCGCCGGGGAGCTGTTTTTT.

This clone was picked up one time. The CDR3 DNA reads as TGTGCCAGCAGTGAACCGAACACCGGGGAGCTGTTTTTT. Translated: CASSEPNTGELFF. The chain recombines TRBV27 with TRBJ2-2; D gene ambiguous. Trimming stripped 5 bases from V and 0 bases from J, with 4 bases between. The CDR3 length is 13 residues. Germline V CDR1 and CDR2: MNHEY, SMNVEV (reference sequence).

The chain uses TRBV19 and TRBJ2-7, with D unclear. The V and J ends lost 4 bases and 2 bases respectively, with 3 bases between them. The germline V gene has CDR1 LNHDA and CDR2 SQIVND (reference sequence). The CDR3 totals 11 residues. Here the CDR3 reads CASSSAYEQYF. The CDR3 bases are TGTGCCAGTAGTAGTGCCTACGAGCAGTACTTC.

V usage is TRBV7-8 and J usage is TRBJ1-2; 8 positions match TRBD1. CDR1 and CDR2 from the germline V gene are SGHVS and FQNEAQ. Germline trimming cut 4 bases from V and 0 bases from J; bases unmatched to any gene: 22. The CDR3 loop spans 21 amino acids. CDR3 coding DNA: TGTGCCAGCAGCTCCTCCTCCCGGGCCCAGACAGGGGTCGTAGCTAACTATGGCTACACCTTC. Residues: CASSSSSRAQTGVVANYGYTF.

V and J are TRBV6-1 and TRBJ1-1; D remains unclear. Trimming stripped 6 bases from V and 0 bases from J, with 8 bases between. The CDR3 extends over 13 amino acids. The germline gives CDR1 MNHNS, CDR2 SASEGT. Here the CDR3 DNA reads TGTGCCAGCAGCGGACTCATGAACACTGAAGCTTTCTTT. Its protein product is CASSGLMNTEAFF.

The chain employs TRBV27 and TRBJ1-1; D is unclear. There are 14 residues in the CDR3. Germline V gene sequence: CDR1 MNHEY, CDR2 SMNVEV (reference sequence). Deletions cut 2 bases from V and 4 bases from J, with 11 bases between. This CDR3 is CASSLGVWSTEAFF. As DNA, the CDR3 is TGTGCCAGCAGTTTAGGAGTTTGGAGCACTGAAGCTTTCTTT.

J is TRBJ1-6 and V is TRBV6-5; D might be TRBD1 (5 bases). The CDR3 covers 14 residues. Trimming took off 7 bases at V and 10 bases at J, with 17 bases between the two ends. Germline loops: CDR1 MNHEY, CDR2 SVGAGI. Written as DNA, the CDR3 is TGTGCCAGCAAACAACGGGGGTTCTTATCACCCCTCCACTTT. Its translation is CASKQRGFLSPLHF.

The chain joins TRBV5-6 to TRBJ1-5; D is unresolved. The V end lost 4 bases, the J end lost 9 bases, and 20 bases lay between the germline ends. This CDR3 region has 15 residues. CDR1 and CDR2 (germline): SGHDT, YYEEEE. For the CDR3, the DNA is TGTGCCAGCAGCGCAGGATGGTGGCTTCGTGGGCCCCAGCATTTT. Translated: CASSAGWWLRGPQHF.

The genes are TRBV4-1 and TRBJ1-2; TRBD1 aligns across 7 bases. V lost 3 bases and J lost 3; bases outside the gene matches: 7. Germline CDR1 MGHRA, CDR2 YSYEKL. There are 15 residues in the CDR3. CDR3 nucleotide sequence: TGCGCCAGCAGCCAGAGTTTAGGGGGCGACTATGGCTACACCTTC. As protein: CASSQSLGGDYGYTF.

V usage is TRBV7-8 and J usage is TRBJ2-7, with 10 positions matching TRBD2. The CDR3 consists of 15 residues. J gave up 6 bases and V 5 bases, and 10 bases lay outside the gene matches. Germline values: CDR1 SGHVS, CDR2 FQNEAQ. The CDR3 sequence: CASSQGRLAGVEQYF. CDR3 nucleotides: TGTGCCAGCAGCCAGGGGAGGCTAGCGGGAGTCGAGCAGTACTTC.

The J gene is TRBJ2-2, the V gene TRBV7-3; TRBD2 aligns across 8 bases. This CDR3 comprises 15 residues. Germline CDR1 is SGHTA and CDR2 is FQGTGA. The junction had 8 bases not matched to a gene; V was cut back by 5 bases and J by 6 bases. Written as DNA, the CDR3 is TGTGCCAGCAGCATGACTAGCGCGGTTGCCGGGGAGCTGTTTTTT. As protein: CASSMTSAVAGELFF.

The chain links TRBV2 to TRBJ2-7; D uncertain. Looked up from germline, CDR1 is SNHLY and CDR2 is FYNNEI. Between the trimmed V and J ends, which lost 3 bases and 2 bases, there was a span of 8 bases. This CDR3 is 13 amino acids long. The chain's CDR3 is CASSEGSAYEQYF. The CDR3 DNA sequence: TGTGCCAGCAGTGAGGGGTCCGCCTACGAGCAGTACTTC.